This entry lists 5 T cell receptor beta chains sequenced from one sample in a study of cytomegalovirus exposure and HLA in healthy donors (dated by TCRdb to 2016 to 2017). Libraries were made using the immunoSEQ multiplex PCR assay. As stored in TCRdb, this immuneACCESS dataset retains in-frame rearrangements with V and J assigned. A fraction of the clones does not appear; measured against another copy, unresolved V genes explain less than half of the discrepancy, and the remainder lacks a known reason. Counted in this sample were 110,000 or so clones; roughly nine tenths of them appeared once. Less than 4.5% of the sample goes to the ten largest clones. The sample consisted of PBMCs. These receptor sequences come from a man younger than 35 in good health and CMV-seropositive.

This clone was found a few times. The rearrangement joins TRBV2 to TRBJ2-7; 9 nucleotides match TRBD1. Trimming took 6 bases from V and 5 from J; bases not matched to a gene: 5. The CDR3 extends over 13 amino acids. The V gene's germline CDR1 is SNHLY and CDR2 FYNNEI. CDR3 residues: CASRWDRDHEQYF. In DNA, the CDR3 is TGTGCCAGCAGGTGGGACAGGGACCACGAGCAGTACTTC.

The chain has TRBV7-8 and TRBJ2-3; no firm D call. CDR1 and CDR2 from the germline V gene are SGHVS and FQNEAQ. V shed 0 bases and J shed 3 bases, with 10 bases lying between them. This CDR3 comprises 15 residues. CDR3 in amino acids: CASSLARFETDTQYF. Here the CDR3 DNA reads TGTGCCAGCAGCTTAGCGCGGTTTGAGACAGATACGCAGTATTTT. Full variable domain (rest looked up from reference TRBV7-8 and TRBJ2-3): GAGVSQSPRYKVAKRGQDVALRCDPISGHVSLFWYQQALGQGPEFLTYFQNEAQLDKSGLPSDRFFAERPEGSVSTLKIQRTQQEDSAVYLCASSLARFETDTQYFGPGTRLTVL.

The chain is built from TRBV7-6 and TRBJ1-2; 10 bases are a match to TRBD1. V lost 5 bases and J lost 4; bases outside the gene matches: 7. Germline CDR1 and CDR2: SGHVS and FNYEAQ. CDR3 length: 15 amino acids. The CDR3 coding sequence is TGTGCCAGCAGCCCGGGACAGGGGCCAGGCTATGGCTACACCTTC. Translated, it gives CASSPGQGPGYGYTF.

The DNA for the CDR3 is TGTGCCAGCTCACCCGGGACAGGGGCCCCGGGTGAGCAGTTCTTC. The encoded protein is CASSPGTGAPGEQFF. The chain recombines TRBV18 with TRBJ2-1; TRBD1 agrees at 10 bases. J gave up 9 bases and V 3 bases, and 8 bases lay outside the gene matches. The CDR3 has 15 residues. Germline CDR1 is KGHSH and CDR2 is LQKENI.

The chain carries TRBV2 and TRBJ2-1; TRBD2 aligns across 11 bases. Looked up from germline, CDR1 is SNHLY and CDR2 is FYNNEI. The CDR3 length is 16 residues. The junction had 8 bases not matched to a gene; V was cut back by 6 bases and J by 4 bases. CDR3 in DNA: TGTGCCAGCAGACCACGGCTAGCGGGGGGATACAATGAGCAGTTCTTC. It specifies CASRPRLAGGYNEQFF.